Included here is one T cell receptor (beta chain) sequence, with context. CDR3 size: 13 residues. Sequencing used immunoSEQ multiplex PCR; TCRdb keeps in-frame clones, though not all of them. The data contain 130,000 or so clones, around 90% of them singletons. This sample is drawn from a study of T cell responses to AZD1222 COVID-19 vaccine. The receptor's source is an adult who received the AZD1222 COVID-19 vaccine. The chain recombines TRBV21-1 with TRBJ1-1. TRBV21-1 is flagged as a pseudogene. This material consisted of peripheral blood, taken 28 days after the second AZD1222 dose. CDR3 loop: CASGVRGKTEAFF. CDR3 nucleotide sequence: TGTGCCAGCGGAGTACGGGGTAAGACTGAAGCTTTCTTT.